The clone carrying this T cell receptor (beta chain) was observed a few times. TCRdb keeps only in-frame clones here, not all; method: immunoSEQ multiplex PCR. Among 140,000 to 150,000 clones listed, 84% were seen once. The germline V gene encodes CDR1 WSHSY and CDR2 SAAADI. Deletions cut 2 bases from V and 8 bases from J, with 9 bases between. This CDR3 has 12 amino acids. This entry belongs to a study of blood T cell repertoires in COVID-19. The chain carries TRBV10-2 and TRBJ1-2; D unresolved. Sequencing was done on a sample of peripheral blood. This TCR came from a human donor in a cohort sampled during active COVID-19. The CDR3 DNA follows: TGCGCCAGCAGTGAGGCAGGATGGGGCTACACCTTC. Translating it yields CASSEAGWGYTF.